A selection of T cell receptor beta chains follows, all from one sample in a study of radiotherapy plus CTLA-4 blockade in lung cancer. Data came from immunoSEQ multiplex PCR; TCRdb stores just in-frame clones and leaves some out. The sample holds 65,000 to 100,000 clones, roughly 80% seen once. The specimen comprised peripheral blood, sampled from a patient treated with radiotherapy plus ipilimumab. The source of these receptors is a human donor with non-small cell lung cancer who had stable disease on radiotherapy plus ipilimumab. Both conserved end residues are part of each CDR3. The D gene is left open where the match is weak.

cdr3_aa v_call d_call
CASSEALLAGRKLETQYF TRBV2 TRBD2
CASSNPSETQYF TRBV27 .
CASQKQGISGELFF TRBV11-3 .
CASSFRRGDYGYTF TRBV5-4 TRBD1
CASSYGRGVNTEAFF TRBV6-5 .
CASSGPLDGSNQPQHF TRBV9 .
CASSTGTGNGYTF TRBV11-2 TRBD1
CASSRPGQGPQELFF TRBV4-2 TRBD1
CASSQEGQTNEKLFF TRBV4-1 TRBD1
CAISAGQSYEQYF TRBV10-3 .
CASSYYGGGAGEQFF TRBV6-6 TRBD2
CASSARGGVTEAFF TRBV5-4 .
CASSTGLNNEQFF TRBV11-2 .
CAIGEAKGTGTSDYGYTF TRBV5-4 TRBD1
CAKEGGTWPNIQYF TRBV6-4 TRBD1
CASSYSGANEKLFF TRBV6-5 .
CASSLRTAQDGSPLHF TRBV18 .
CASSQMGTSGDTQYF TRBV2 TRBD2
CASRGDRYGYTF TRBV6-4 TRBD1
CASSIQGNQPQHF TRBV7-2 .
CASRQQNSPLHF TRBV2 .
CSVRSPSQETQYF TRBV29-1 .
CASSRTGTGEKQYF TRBV7-3 TRBD1
CAWTRSGGYTF TRBV30 .
CASSLGWGSSGNTIYF TRBV5-1 .
CASSSTYGPSYEQYF TRBV6-5 .
CASGGTGGFSPLHF TRBV6-1 TRBD1
CASSLIQATLSNTEAFF TRBV7-8 .
CSANGGTGELFF TRBV29-1 .
CASRRGGVGQPQHF TRBV2 .
CAWSSGRGYKEQFF TRBV30 .
CASMPTRSEKLFF TRBV4-2 .
CASRPVPGTTSTGELFF TRBV7-2 .
CASSQTGSSYNSPLHF TRBV14 .
CASRARTSTDTQYF TRBV27 .
CASSKGGAHYEQYF TRBV21-1 .
CASSPGASETYEQYF TRBV7-2 .
CASSSRDPGRETQYF TRBV5-1 .
CASSPPGRGVADTQYF TRBV27 TRBD2
CASNKDRVYGYTF TRBV6-1 .
CASTVRGLANNEQFF TRBV10-2 TRBD2
CASSYSLSSSYNEQFF TRBV6-5 .
CASSQEGTRTGDTQYF TRBV4-1 .
CASSPSASEKLFF TRBV7-2 .
CASSEEAPVSGNTIYF TRBV4-1 .
CASSLGLAGGTAKNIQYF TRBV5-1 TRBD2
CASSPEGRGNTEAFF TRBV5-4 .
CASSLPGTSFADTQYF TRBV5-4 .
CASSVGTEYEQYF TRBV13 .
CASRGVRGLFF TRBV2 .